This T cell receptor (beta chain) was obtained from a study of T cell changes during pregnancy in multiple sclerosis. TCRdb's copy holds only in-frame clones and misses some; the assay was immunoSEQ multiplex PCR. Among tens of thousands of clones listed, around 92% were seen once. This receptor was taken from a female donor with multiple sclerosis, enrolled in a pregnancy study. The sample here was CD4+ T cells from peripheral blood mononuclear cells, taken after pregnancy.

The CDR3 sequence: CATSRVGGGRAVEQFF. In DNA form, the CDR3 reads TGTGCCACCAGCAGAGTAGGAGGCGGGAGGGCCGTTGAGCAGTTCTTC. The chain joins TRBV15 to TRBJ2-1; 9 bases are a match to TRBD2. Germline CDR1 and CDR2: LNHNV and YYDKDF (reference sequence). J lost 9 bases, V lost 1 base, and 10 bases had no gene match. The length of the CDR3 is 16 residues.